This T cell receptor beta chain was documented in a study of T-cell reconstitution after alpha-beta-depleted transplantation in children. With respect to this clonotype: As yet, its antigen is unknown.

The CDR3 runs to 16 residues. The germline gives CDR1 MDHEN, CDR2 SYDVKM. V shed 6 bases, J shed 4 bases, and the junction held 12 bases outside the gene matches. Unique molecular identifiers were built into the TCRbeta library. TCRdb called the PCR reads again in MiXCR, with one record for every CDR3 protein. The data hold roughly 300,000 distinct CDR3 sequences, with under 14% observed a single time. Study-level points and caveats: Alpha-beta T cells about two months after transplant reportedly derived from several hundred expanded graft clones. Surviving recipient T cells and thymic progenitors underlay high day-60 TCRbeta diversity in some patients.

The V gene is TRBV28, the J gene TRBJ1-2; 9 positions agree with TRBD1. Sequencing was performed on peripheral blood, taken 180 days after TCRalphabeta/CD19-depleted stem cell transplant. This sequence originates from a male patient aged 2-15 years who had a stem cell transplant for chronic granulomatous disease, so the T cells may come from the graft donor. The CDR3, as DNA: TGTGCCAGCAGAGCAGCCCCGGGACAGGGCATCTATGGCTACACCTTC. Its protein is CASRAAPGQGIYGYTF.